A single sample is the source of the 31 T cell receptor beta chains below, sequenced in a study of T cell changes during pregnancy in multiple sclerosis. This table comes from immunoSEQ multiplex PCR, and its TCRdb copy is limited to in-frame clones, with some not included. Here the sample spans approximately 66,000 clones, 90% to 95% being singletons. The material sequenced was CD8+ T cells from peripheral blood mononuclear cells, taken before pregnancy. The receptor set was obtained from a female donor with multiple sclerosis, enrolled in a pregnancy study.

This clone was seen a single time. The J gene is TRBJ2-1, the V gene TRBV6-5; possible D gene TRBD1, 5 bases. The CDR3 has 12 residues. V dropped 4 bases and J dropped 7 bases, with 8 bases sitting between them. Per the germline V gene, CDR1 is MNHEY and CDR2 is SVGAGI. DNA for the CDR3: TGTGCCAGCAGTTTGGGGCCTAATGAGCAGTTCTTC. Translating gives CASSLGPNEQFF.

V and J are TRBV27 and TRBJ1-1; TRBD1 aligns across 7 bases. CDR1 MNHEY and CDR2 SMNVEV come from the germline V gene (reference sequence). The CDR3 contains 11 residues. V lost 5 bases and J lost 8; bases outside the gene matches: 2. CDR3 bases: TGTGCCAGCAGTAAGACAGGGGAAGCTTTCTTT. This sequence encodes CASSKTGEAFF.

The chain combines TRBV5-6 with TRBJ1-1; 9 bases are a match to TRBD1. This CDR3 is built from 15 residues. CDR1 and CDR2 from the germline V gene are SGHDT and YYEEEE. Unmatched junction bases numbered 7, after V lost 2 bases and J lost 5 bases. The CDR3 DNA follows: TGTGCCAGCAGCTTCTTAGGGACAGGGAGTACTGAAGCTTTCTTT. It specifies CASSFLGTGSTEAFF.

J is TRBJ2-1 and V is TRBV6-4; 7 bases line up with TRBD2. Germline-derived CDR1 and CDR2 are MRHNA and SNTAGT. The length of the CDR3 is 14 residues. J gave up 5 bases and V 3 bases, and 4 bases lay outside the gene matches. In nucleotides, the CDR3 is TGTGCCAGCAGTGAGGCGGGGGAAAACAATGAGCAGTTCTTC. Translated: CASSEAGENNEQFF.

This chain connects TRBV5-1 to TRBJ2-7; 9 bases map to TRBD1. V was clipped by 4 bases and J by 0 bases; unmatched bases: 5. CDR1 is SGHRS, CDR2 YFSETQ, per germline. The CDR3 loop spans 15 amino acids. In DNA, the CDR3 is TGCGCCAGCAGCCATCCGGGACAGGGCTCCTACGAGCAGTACTTC. Amino acids: CASSHPGQGSYEQYF.

Worth noting for this clone: Mismatch with germline at one junction end may stem from a read error. The chain links TRBV5-5 to TRBJ2-7, with D unclear. The germline gives CDR1 SGHKS, CDR2 YYEKEE (reference sequence). The CDR3 runs to 17 residues. CDR3 DNA sequence: TGTGCCAGCAGCTTAATCTCCCTGACCTACGGGTCCTCCGAGCAGTACTTC. Translation gives CASSLISLTYGSSEQYF. Full variable domain (outside the CDR3, taken from reference TRBV5-5 and TRBJ2-7): DAGVTQSPTHLIKTRGQQVTLRCSPISGHKSVSWYQQVLGQGPQFIFQYYEKEERGRGNFPDRFSARQFPNYSSELNVNALLLGDSALYLCASSLISLTYGSSEQYFGPGTRLTVT.

The V gene is TRBV27, the J gene TRBJ2-3; 7 positions match TRBD2. CDR1 and CDR2 (germline): MNHEY, SMNVEV (reference sequence). V trimming: 6 bases; J trimming: 2 bases; junction bases outside the gene matches: 5. This CDR3 has 14 amino acids. CDR3 bases: TGTGCCAGCAGAAGCGGGATTAACACAGATACGCAGTATTTT. It specifies CASRSGINTDTQYF.

Written as DNA, the CDR3 is TGTGCCAGCAGCCTTGGGGTAGGACAGGAGCAGTACTTC. This encodes CASSLGVGQEQYF. The V and J genes are TRBV9 and TRBJ2-7, with a possible D match to TRBD1 (6 bases). V lost 4 bases, J lost 7 bases, and 15 bases lay in between. The CDR3 runs 13 residues. Germline CDR1 is SGDLS and CDR2 is YYNGEE.

The V call is TRBV14, the J call TRBJ2-2; D possibly corresponds to TRBD1 (6 bases). Germline loops: CDR1 SGHDN, CDR2 FVKESK. CDR3 length equals 13 residues. V dropped 2 bases and J dropped 5 bases, with 6 bases sitting between them. For the CDR3, the DNA is TGTGCCAGCAGCCAACAGGGGACCGGGGAGCTGTTTTTT. Translating it yields CASSQQGTGELFF.

This clone is a singleton in its sample. This rearrangement joins TRBV7-8 to TRBJ1-5, with 8 bases fitting TRBD1. Germline V gene data show CDR1 as SGHVS and CDR2 as FQNEAQ. V shed 5 bases and J 7 bases; nucleotides not matched to a gene: 7. CDR3 size: 14 residues. Written as DNA, the CDR3 is TGTGCCAGCAGCGCCCCAGGGGGCAGCCAGCCCCAGCATTTT. Protein product: CASSAPGGSQPQHF.

The rearrangement links TRBV6-5 to TRBJ2-1; D perhaps matches TRBD1 (5 bases). The V end lost 5 bases, the J end lost 5 bases, and 13 bases lay between the germline ends. Germline-derived CDR1 and CDR2 are MNHEY and SVGAGI. The CDR3 loop spans 14 amino acids. CDR3 sequence: CASSPRTMDNEQFF. The CDR3 bases are TGTGCCAGCAGTCCCCGGACAATGGACAATGAGCAGTTCTTC.

The chain uses TRBV29-1 and TRBJ1-2; D unresolved. Germline V gene lookup returns CDR1 SQVTM and CDR2 ANQGSEA. V lost 4 bases and J lost 4, with 10 bases in between. The CDR3 runs 12 residues. Here the CDR3 DNA reads TGCAGCGTTGTAGAGAACAGCTATGGCTACACCTTC. This encodes CSVVENSYGYTF.

The V call is TRBV5-1, the J call TRBJ2-2; D might be TRBD1 (5 bases). Trimming removed 0 bases from V and 6 bases from J, with 12 bases in between. The CDR3 sequence is 15 residues long. Germline V gives CDR1 SGHRS, CDR2 YFSETQ. CDR3 in amino acids: CASSLAGFLAGELFF. CDR3 in DNA: TGCGCCAGCAGCTTGGCAGGGTTCCTCGCCGGGGAGCTGTTTTTT.

This clone was seen more than once but under ten times. V is TRBV4-1 and J is TRBJ1-2, with D possibly matching TRBD1 (6 bases). CDR1 and CDR2 (germline): MGHRA, YSYEKL. This CDR3 contains 16 residues. The ends were cut back, 2 bases at V and 3 bases at J, with 16 bases in the middle. CDR3 nucleotide sequence: TGCGCCAGCAGCCAAACCCCCACAGGGAGCGACTATGGCTACACCTTC. The encoded protein is CASSQTPTGSDYGYTF.

The chain joins TRBV10-2 to TRBJ1-3; a possible D gene is TRBD1 (5 bases). From germline, CDR1 is WSHSY and CDR2 SAAADI. V lost 8 bases, J lost 1 base, and 9 bases lay in between. This CDR3 region has 13 residues. CDR3 bases: TGCGCCAGCTGCCAGGGATCTGGAAACACCATATATTTT. Translated: CASCQGSGNTIYF.

The gene calls are TRBV15 and TRBJ1-1; TRBD1 aligns across 7 bases. Germline values: CDR1 LNHNV, CDR2 YYDKDF (reference sequence). The CDR3 consists of 14 residues. The V and J ends lost 3 bases and 8 bases, in that order; junction bases with no gene match: 9. The CDR3 DNA reads TGTGCCACCAGCAGGAGGGGGCAAGACTCCGAAGCTTTCTTT. The encoded protein is CATSRRGQDSEAFF.

The rearrangement joins TRBV7-9 to TRBJ2-1, with D maybe TRBD2 (5 bases). There are 15 residues in the CDR3. V gave up 1 base and J gave up 0 bases, with 7 bases separating them. Germline lookup yields CDR1 SEHNR and CDR2 FQNEAQ (reference sequence). Here the CDR3 DNA reads TGTGCCAGCAGCTTAGTTGGGAGCTCCTACAATGAGCAGTTCTTC. As protein: CASSLVGSSYNEQFF.

This chain links TRBV6-1 with TRBJ2-1, with 8 nucleotides matching TRBD2. The V and J ends lost 1 base and 2 bases, in that order; junction bases with no gene match: 1. This CDR3 region has 15 residues. Germline V CDR1 and CDR2: MNHNS, SASEGT. The CDR3 DNA reads as TGTGCCAGCAGTGAAGGCGGGGGGACCTACAATGAGCAGTTCTTC. Residues: CASSEGGGTYNEQFF.

The rearrangement links TRBV6-6 to TRBJ1-6, with D possibly matching TRBD1 (5 bases). This CDR3 spans 16 amino acids. Germline V lookup: CDR1 MNHNY, CDR2 SVGAGI (reference sequence). With 5 bases removed from V and 13 bases from J, the gap between germline ends came to 24 bases. CDR3 sequence reads: CASSGPNSGNPDPLHF. Written as DNA, the CDR3 is TGTGCCAGCAGTGGTCCCAACTCAGGGAACCCGGATCCCCTCCACTTT.

The genes are TRBV9 and TRBJ1-1; the D is unclear. Trimming cost V 0 bases and J 5 bases, with 11 bases left between them. CDR1 and CDR2 from the germline V gene are SGDLS and YYNGEE. The CDR3 extends over 14 amino acids. The CDR3 region has the DNA TGTGCCAGCAGCGTAGCGGGTCATGGGACTGAAGCTTTCTTT. This sequence encodes CASSVAGHGTEAFF.

The chain uses TRBV19 and TRBJ1-1; 8 positions match TRBD1. The V gene's germline CDR1 is LNHDA and CDR2 SQIVND (reference sequence). This CDR3 has 16 residues. V trimming: 3 bases; J trimming: 3 bases; junction bases outside the gene matches: 9. CDR3 in amino acids: CASSISQGAWHTEAFF. CDR3 DNA: TGTGCCAGTAGTATTTCCCAGGGGGCTTGGCACACTGAAGCTTTCTTT.

The V and J genes are TRBV6-5 and TRBJ2-1; maybe TRBD1 (5 bases). The CDR3 totals 12 residues. The germline gives CDR1 MNHEY, CDR2 SVGAGI. V was trimmed by 2 bases and J by 10 bases, leaving 9 bases between them. CDR3 region: CASSYGAAEQFF. The CDR3 nucleotides read TGTGCCAGCAGTTACGGGGCAGCCGAGCAGTTCTTC.

This rearrangement joins TRBV19 to TRBJ2-1; D possibly corresponds to TRBD1 (6 bases). Germline V gene lookup returns CDR1 LNHDA and CDR2 SQIVND (reference sequence). CDR3 length equals 13 residues. V lost 6 bases, J lost 5 bases, and 11 bases lay in between. CDR3 in DNA: TGTGCCAGTAGCTCAACAGGGAACAATGAGCAGTTCTTC. Translated, it gives CASSSTGNNEQFF.

This sequence joins TRBV7-6 and TRBJ2-3; 9 bases are a match to TRBD2. V lost 5 bases, J lost 3 bases, and 6 bases stayed unmatched. The CDR3 has 15 amino acids. The germline V gene has CDR1 SGHVS and CDR2 FNYEAQ. In nucleotides, the CDR3 is TGTGCCAGCAGCGGGCTAGCGGGGATAACAGATACGCAGTATTTT. It encodes CASSGLAGITDTQYF. Together with reference TRBV7-6 and TRBJ2-3, the CDR3 gives the full variable domain: GAGVSQSPRYKVTKRGQDVALRCDPISGHVSLYWYRQALGQGPEFLTYFNYEAQQDKSGLPNDRFSAERPEGSISTLTIQRTEQRDSAMYRCASSGLAGITDTQYFGPGTRLTVL.

V usage is TRBV4-1 and J usage is TRBJ2-1; tentatively, D is TRBD2 (5 bases). Trimming stripped 0 bases from V and 7 bases from J, with 10 bases between. The CDR3 spans 14 residues. CDR1 is MGHRA, CDR2 YSYEKL, per germline. The CDR3 sequence: CASSQETRENEQFF. The CDR3 DNA reads as TGCGCCAGCAGCCAAGAAACGAGGGAGAATGAGCAGTTCTTC.

The genes are TRBV4-1 and TRBJ2-2; possibly TRBD1 for D (5 bases). Germline CDR1 MGHRA, CDR2 YSYEKL. V was trimmed by 0 bases and J by 3 bases, leaving 17 bases between them. The CDR3 spans 18 residues. CDR3 sequence (DNA): TGCGCCAGCAGCCAAGATTGGGGCGTAAGGGTACACACCGGGGAGCTGTTTTTT. This gives the protein CASSQDWGVRVHTGELFF.

The chain has TRBV9 and TRBJ1-4; a possible D gene is TRBD1 (5 bases). V lost 2 bases to trimming and J lost 8 bases, with 10 bases between them. CDR3 length: 13 amino acids. CDR1 is SGDLS and CDR2 is YYNGEE in the germline V gene. The CDR3 DNA follows: TGTGCCAGCAGCGTCGGCGGGGACGAAAAACTGTTTTTT. It specifies CASSVGGDEKLFF. Supplemented by reference TRBV9 and TRBJ1-4, the full variable domain reads DSGVTQTPKHLITATGQRVTLRCSPRSGDLSVYWYQQSLDQGLQFLIQYYNGEERAKGNILERFSAQQFPDLHSELNLSSLELGDSALYFCASSVGGDEKLFFGSGTQLSVL.

V is TRBV9 and J is TRBJ1-4, with 8 bases lining up with TRBD1. Losses at the gene ends were 4 bases for V and 8 bases for J; bases not matched to a gene: 10. Germline CDR1 and CDR2: SGDLS and YYNGEE. CDR3 length: 15 amino acids. The CDR3 sequence: CASSPQTGVGEKLFF. The CDR3 DNA reads TGTGCCAGCAGCCCCCAGACAGGGGTGGGCGAAAAACTGTTTTTT.

The chain is built from TRBV13 and TRBJ1-2; possibly TRBD1 for D (6 bases). V dropped 5 bases and J dropped 8 bases, with 12 bases sitting between them. The CDR3 is 12 residues long. The germline CDR1 and CDR2 sequences are PRHDT and FYEKMQ (reference sequence). CDR3 protein: CASSHDRYGYTF. The CDR3 DNA is TGTGCCAGCAGCCACGACAGGTACGGCTACACCTTC.

The genes are TRBV6-5 and TRBJ2-1; 8 nucleotides agree with TRBD1. This CDR3 region has 15 residues. The junction had 9 bases not matched to a gene; V was cut back by 5 bases and J by 6 bases. Germline values: CDR1 MNHEY, CDR2 SVGAGI. The CDR3 DNA sequence: TGTGCCAGCAGTCTCTGGCAGGGGGCCTTCAATGAGCAGTTCTTC. Translated: CASSLWQGAFNEQFF.

The chain uses TRBV9 and TRBJ2-3; 8 nucleotides align to TRBD2. Per germline, CDR1 SGDLS and CDR2 YYNGEE. Trimming removed 3 bases from V and 0 bases from J; junction bases left unmatched: 9. CDR3 size: 17 residues. The DNA of the CDR3 is TGTGCCAGCAGCGCACTTTACGGGGGGGGGAGCACAGATACGCAGTATTTT. Protein sequence: CASSALYGGGSTDTQYF.